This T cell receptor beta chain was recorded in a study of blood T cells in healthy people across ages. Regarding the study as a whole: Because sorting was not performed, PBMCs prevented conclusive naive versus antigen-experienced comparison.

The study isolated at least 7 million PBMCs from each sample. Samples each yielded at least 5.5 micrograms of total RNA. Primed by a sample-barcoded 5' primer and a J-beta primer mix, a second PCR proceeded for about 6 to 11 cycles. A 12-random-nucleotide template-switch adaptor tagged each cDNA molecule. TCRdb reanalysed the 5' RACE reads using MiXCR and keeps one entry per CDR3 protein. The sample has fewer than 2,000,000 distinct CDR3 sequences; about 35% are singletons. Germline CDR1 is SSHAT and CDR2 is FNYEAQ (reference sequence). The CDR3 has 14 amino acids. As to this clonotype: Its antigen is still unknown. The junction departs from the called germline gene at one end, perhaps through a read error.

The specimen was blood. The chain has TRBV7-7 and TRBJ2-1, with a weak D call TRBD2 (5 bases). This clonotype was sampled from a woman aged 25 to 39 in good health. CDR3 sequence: CANSLEAEGHEQFF. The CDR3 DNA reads TGTGCCAACAGCTTAGAGGCCGAGGGCCATGAGCAGTTCTTC. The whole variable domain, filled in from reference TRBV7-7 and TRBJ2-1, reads GAGVSQSPRYKVTKRGQDVTLRCDPISSHATLYWYQQALGQGPEFLTYFNYEAQPDKSGLPSDRFSAERPEGSISTLTIQRTEQRDSAMYRCANSLEAEGHEQFFGPGTRLTVL.